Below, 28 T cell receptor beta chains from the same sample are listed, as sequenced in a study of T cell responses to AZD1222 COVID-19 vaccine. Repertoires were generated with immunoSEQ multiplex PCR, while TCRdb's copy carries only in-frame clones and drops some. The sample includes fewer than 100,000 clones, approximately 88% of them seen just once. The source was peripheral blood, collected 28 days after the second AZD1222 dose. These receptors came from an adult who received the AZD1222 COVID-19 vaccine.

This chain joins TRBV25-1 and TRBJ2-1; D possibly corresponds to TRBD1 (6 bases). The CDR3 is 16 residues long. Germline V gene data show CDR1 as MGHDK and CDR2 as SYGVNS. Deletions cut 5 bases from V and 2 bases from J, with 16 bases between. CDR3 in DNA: TGTGCCAGCAGTACAACGACAGGAGCCACCTACAATGAGCAGTTCTTC. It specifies CASSTTTGATYNEQFF.

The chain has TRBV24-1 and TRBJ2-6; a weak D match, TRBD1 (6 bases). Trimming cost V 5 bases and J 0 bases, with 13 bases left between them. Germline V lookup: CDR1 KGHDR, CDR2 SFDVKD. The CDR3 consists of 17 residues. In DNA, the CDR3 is TGTGCCACCAGTGGAACAGACAGGCGCTCTGGGGCCAACGTCCTGACTTTC. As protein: CATSGTDRRSGANVLTF.

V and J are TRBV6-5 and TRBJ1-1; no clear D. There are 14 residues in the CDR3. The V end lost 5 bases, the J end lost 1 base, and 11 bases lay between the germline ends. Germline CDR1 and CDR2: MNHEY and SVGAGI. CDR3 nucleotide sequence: TGTGCCAGCAGTAGACCGGGAACGAACACTGAAGCTTTCTTT. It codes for CASSRPGTNTEAFF.

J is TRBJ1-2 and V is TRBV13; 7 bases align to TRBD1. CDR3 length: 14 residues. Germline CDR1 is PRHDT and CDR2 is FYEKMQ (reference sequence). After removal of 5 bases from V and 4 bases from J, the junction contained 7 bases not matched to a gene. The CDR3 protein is CASSRLSGGYGYTF. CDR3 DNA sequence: TGTGCCAGCAGCCGACTTTCAGGGGGCTATGGCTACACCTTC.

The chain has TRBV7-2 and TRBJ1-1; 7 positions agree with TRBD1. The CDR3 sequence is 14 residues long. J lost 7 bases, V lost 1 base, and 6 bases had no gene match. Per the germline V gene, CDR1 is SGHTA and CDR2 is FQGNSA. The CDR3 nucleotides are TGTGCCAGCAGCTTAGTAGGGACAGCTAGTGAAGCTTTCTTT. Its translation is CASSLVGTASEAFF.

The DNA of the CDR3 is TGTGCCAGCAGCCACCTACAGGGTGACGAGCAGTACTTC. It encodes CASSHLQGDEQYF. The V call is TRBV14, the J call TRBJ2-7; D perhaps matches TRBD1 (6 bases). The germline V gene encodes CDR1 SGHDN and CDR2 FVKESK. The CDR3 contains 13 residues. V was pared by 3 bases and J by 5 bases, with 11 bases between.

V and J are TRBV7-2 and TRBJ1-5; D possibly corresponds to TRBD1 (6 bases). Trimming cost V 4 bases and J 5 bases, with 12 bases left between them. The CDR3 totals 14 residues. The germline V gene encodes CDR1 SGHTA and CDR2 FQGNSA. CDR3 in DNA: TGTGCCAGCAGCTCAATGGGGGCGGATCAGCCCCAGCATTTT. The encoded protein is CASSSMGADQPQHF.

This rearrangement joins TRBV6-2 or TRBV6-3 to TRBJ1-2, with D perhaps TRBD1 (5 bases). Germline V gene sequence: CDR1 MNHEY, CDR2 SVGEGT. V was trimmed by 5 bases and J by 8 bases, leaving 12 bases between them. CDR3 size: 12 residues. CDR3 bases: TGTGCCAGCAGTGGTTCCGGGGGAGGCTACACCTTC. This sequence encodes CASSGSGGGYTF.

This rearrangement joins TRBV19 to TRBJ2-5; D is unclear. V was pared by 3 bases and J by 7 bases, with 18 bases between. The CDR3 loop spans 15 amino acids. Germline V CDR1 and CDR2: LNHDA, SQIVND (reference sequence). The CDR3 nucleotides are TGTGCCAGTAGTATCGCCCGACCTACCAAGGGGACCCAGTACTTC. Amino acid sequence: CASSIARPTKGTQYF.

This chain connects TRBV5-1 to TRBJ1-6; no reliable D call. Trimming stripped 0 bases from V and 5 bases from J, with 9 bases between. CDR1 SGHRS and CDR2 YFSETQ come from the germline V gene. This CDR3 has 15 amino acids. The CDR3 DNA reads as TGCGCCAGCAGCTTGGCCGGCCCAAATAATTCACCCCTCCACTTT. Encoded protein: CASSLAGPNNSPLHF.

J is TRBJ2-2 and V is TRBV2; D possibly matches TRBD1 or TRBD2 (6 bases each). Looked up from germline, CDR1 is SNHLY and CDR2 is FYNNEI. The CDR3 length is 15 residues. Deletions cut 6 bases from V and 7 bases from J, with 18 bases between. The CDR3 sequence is CASSPLGRGGGELFF. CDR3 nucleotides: TGTGCCAGCAGCCCCCTGGGCAGGGGAGGCGGGGAGCTGTTTTTT.

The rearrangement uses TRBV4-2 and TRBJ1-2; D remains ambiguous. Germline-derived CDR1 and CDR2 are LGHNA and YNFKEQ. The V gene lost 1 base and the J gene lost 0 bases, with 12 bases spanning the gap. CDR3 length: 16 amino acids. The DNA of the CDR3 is TGTGCCAGCAGCCAAGGAGGCCAGGCAACTAACTATGGCTACACCTTC. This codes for CASSQGGQATNYGYTF.

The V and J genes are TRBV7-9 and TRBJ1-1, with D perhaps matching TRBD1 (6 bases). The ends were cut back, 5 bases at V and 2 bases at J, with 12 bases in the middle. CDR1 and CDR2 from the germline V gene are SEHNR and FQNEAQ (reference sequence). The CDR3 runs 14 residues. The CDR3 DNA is TGTGCCAGCAGCGCAGTACAGGGAAACACTGAAGCTTTCTTT. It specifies CASSAVQGNTEAFF. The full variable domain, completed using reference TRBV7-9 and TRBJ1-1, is DTGVSQNPRHKITKRGQNVTFRCDPISEHNRLYWYRQTLGQGPEFLTYFQNEAQLEKSRLLSDRFSAERPKGSFSTLEIQRTEQGDSAMYLCASSAVQGNTEAFFGQGTRLTVV.

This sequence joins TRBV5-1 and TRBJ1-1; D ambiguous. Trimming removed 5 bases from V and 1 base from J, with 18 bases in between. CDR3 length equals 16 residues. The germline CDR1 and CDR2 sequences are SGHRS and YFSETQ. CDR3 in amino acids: CASSLTHLLRNTEAFF. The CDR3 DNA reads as TGCGCCAGCAGTTTGACTCACCTTCTCCGGAACACTGAAGCTTTCTTT.

The CDR3, as DNA: TGTGCCAGTAGTATCATCATTTTTAGCAATCAGCCCCAGCATTTT. Protein: CASSIIIFSNQPQHF. The genes are TRBV19 and TRBJ1-5; unclear D gene. Germline V gene data show CDR1 as LNHDA and CDR2 as SQIVND (reference sequence). This CDR3 is 15 amino acids long. Trimming removed 3 bases at V and 0 bases at J, with 9 bases between.

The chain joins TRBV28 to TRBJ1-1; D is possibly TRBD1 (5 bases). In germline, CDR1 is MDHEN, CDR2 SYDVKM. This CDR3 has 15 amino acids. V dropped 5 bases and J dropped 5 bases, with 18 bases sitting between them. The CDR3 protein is CASSPGGRGTTEAFF. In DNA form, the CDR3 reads TGTGCCAGCAGTCCCGGAGGGAGGGGTACGACTGAAGCTTTCTTT.

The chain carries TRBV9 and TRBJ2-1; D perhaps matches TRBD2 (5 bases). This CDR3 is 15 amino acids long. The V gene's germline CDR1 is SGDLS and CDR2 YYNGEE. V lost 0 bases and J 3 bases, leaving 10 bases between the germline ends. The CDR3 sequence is CASSVAAGYYNEQFF. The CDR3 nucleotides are TGTGCCAGCAGCGTAGCTGCGGGTTACTACAATGAGCAGTTCTTC.

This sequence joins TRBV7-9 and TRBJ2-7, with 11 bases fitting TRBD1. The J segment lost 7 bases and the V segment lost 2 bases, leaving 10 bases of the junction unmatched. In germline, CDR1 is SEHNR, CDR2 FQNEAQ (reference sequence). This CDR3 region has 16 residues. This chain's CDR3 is CASSLLADRGRPEQYF. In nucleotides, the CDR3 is TGTGCCAGCAGCTTATTAGCGGACAGGGGGCGTCCTGAGCAGTACTTC.

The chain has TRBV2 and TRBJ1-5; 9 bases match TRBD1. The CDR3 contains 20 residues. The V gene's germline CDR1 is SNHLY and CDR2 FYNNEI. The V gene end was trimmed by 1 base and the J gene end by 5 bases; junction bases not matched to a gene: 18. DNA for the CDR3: TGTGCCAGCAGTGAAGACCAATATAGAGGGGGCGGGACAGGGCATCAGCCCCAGCATTTT. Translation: CASSEDQYRGGGTGHQPQHF.

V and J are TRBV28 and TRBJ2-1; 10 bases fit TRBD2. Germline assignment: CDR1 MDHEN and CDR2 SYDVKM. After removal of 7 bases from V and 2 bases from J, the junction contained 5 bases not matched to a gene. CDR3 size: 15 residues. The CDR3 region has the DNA TGTGCCAGCACCAAAGCGGGGGGGGCCTACAATGAGCAGTTCTTC. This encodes CASTKAGGAYNEQFF.

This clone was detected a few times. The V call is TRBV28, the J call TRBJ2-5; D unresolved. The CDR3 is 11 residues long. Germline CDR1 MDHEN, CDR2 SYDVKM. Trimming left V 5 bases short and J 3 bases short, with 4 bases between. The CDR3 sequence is CASSREETQYF. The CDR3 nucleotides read TGTGCCAGCAGTAGAGAAGAGACCCAGTACTTC.

The CDR3 sequence: CASSPLYAGFGNQPQHF. The CDR3 nucleotides read TGTGCCAGCTCACCACTATATGCAGGGTTTGGCAATCAGCCCCAGCATTTT. The chain uses TRBV18 and TRBJ1-5; TRBD1 might be the D (5 bases). The germline V and J ends were trimmed by 1 base and 2 bases, with 15 bases remaining between them. Germline V gene lookup returns CDR1 KGHSH and CDR2 LQKENI. This CDR3 contains 17 residues.

The CDR3, as DNA: TGTGCCAGCAGCCTAAACAGGGGGCCCACTGAAGCTTTCTTT. This gives the protein CASSLNRGPTEAFF. The chain links TRBV11-2 to TRBJ1-1, with 9 bases that match TRBD1. This CDR3 region has 14 residues. The V and J ends lost 5 bases and 4 bases, in that order; junction bases with no gene match: 5. Germline loops: CDR1 SGHAT, CDR2 FQNNGV.

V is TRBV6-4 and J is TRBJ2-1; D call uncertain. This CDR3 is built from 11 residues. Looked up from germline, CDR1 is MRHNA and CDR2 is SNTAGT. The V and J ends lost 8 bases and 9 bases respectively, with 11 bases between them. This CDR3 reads CASGAGGEQFF. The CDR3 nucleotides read TGTGCCAGCGGAGCCGGTGGTGAGCAGTTCTTC.

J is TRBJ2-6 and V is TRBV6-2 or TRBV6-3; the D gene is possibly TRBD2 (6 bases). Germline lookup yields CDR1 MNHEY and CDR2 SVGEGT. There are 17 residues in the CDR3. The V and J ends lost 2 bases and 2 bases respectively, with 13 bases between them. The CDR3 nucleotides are TGTGCCAGCAGTTACCGGAATGCGGGGCCTGGGGCCAACGTCCTGACTTTC. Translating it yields CASSYRNAGPGANVLTF.

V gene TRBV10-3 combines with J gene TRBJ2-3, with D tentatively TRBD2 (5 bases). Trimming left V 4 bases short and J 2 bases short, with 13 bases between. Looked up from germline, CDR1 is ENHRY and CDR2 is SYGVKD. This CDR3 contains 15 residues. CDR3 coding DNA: TGTGCCATCAGTGTACAACTAGACATCACAGATACGCAGTATTTT. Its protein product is CAISVQLDITDTQYF.

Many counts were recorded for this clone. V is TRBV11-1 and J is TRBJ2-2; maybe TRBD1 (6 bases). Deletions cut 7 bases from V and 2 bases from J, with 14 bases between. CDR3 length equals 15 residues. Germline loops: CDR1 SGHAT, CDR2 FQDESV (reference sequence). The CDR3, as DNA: TGTGCCAGCAACCCTACAGGGATCAACACCGGGGAGCTGTTTTTT. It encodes CASNPTGINTGELFF.

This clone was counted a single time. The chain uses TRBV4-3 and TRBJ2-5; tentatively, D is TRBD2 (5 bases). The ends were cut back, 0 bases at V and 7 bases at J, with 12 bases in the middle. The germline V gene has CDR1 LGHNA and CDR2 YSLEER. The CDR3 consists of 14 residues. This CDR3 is CASSQDASGGTQYF. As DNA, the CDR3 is TGCGCCAGCAGCCAAGATGCCTCCGGAGGGACCCAGTACTTC.